The sequence of this T cell receptor (beta chain) was determined in a study of T cell responses to AZD1222 COVID-19 vaccine. Assay used: immunoSEQ multiplex PCR; TCRdb lists only in-frame clones, some missing. The sample shows approximately 150,000 clones, around 90% of them seen only once. With 0 bases removed from V and 3 bases from J, the gap between germline ends came to 5 bases. The CDR3 contains 13 residues. Germline V gives CDR1 LGHNA, CDR2 YNFKEQ. This specimen consisted of peripheral blood, obtained on day 0 of AZD1222 vaccination. This rearrangement joins TRBV4-2 to TRBJ1-1; D is unresolved. The receptor was isolated from an adult in good health. This chain's CDR3 is CASSQEAHTEAFF. In DNA form, the CDR3 reads TGTGCCAGCAGCCAAGAGGCCCACACTGAAGCTTTCTTT.